The 17 T cell receptor beta chains below were found in one sample sequenced in a study of cytomegalovirus exposure and HLA in healthy donors. The repertoire was sequenced with immunoSEQ multiplex PCR; TCRdb's copy has only in-frame clones and lacks some. This sample has about 160,000 clones; around nine tenths occur once, and the top ten carry under 4.5%. Sequencing was performed on PBMCs. Every receptor here comes from a young man in good health and CMV-seropositive.

This clone was counted between two and nine times. The genes are TRBV28 and TRBJ2-7, with 10 nucleotides matching TRBD1. Per the germline V gene, CDR1 is MDHEN and CDR2 is SYDVKM. CDR3 length: 14 residues. V was clipped by 6 bases and J by 1 base; unmatched bases: 3. The CDR3, as DNA: TGTGCCAGCAGGAGACAGGGGGCATCCTACGAGCAGTACTTC. This gives the protein CASRRQGASYEQYF.

The chain couples TRBV9 to TRBJ1-3, with D uncertain. The CDR3 consists of 15 residues. CDR1 and CDR2 from the germline V gene are SGDLS and YYNGEE. The V end was cut by 2 bases, the J end by 2 bases, with 11 bases between. The CDR3: CASSVTMKPGNTIYF. CDR3 in DNA: TGTGCCAGCAGCGTGACAATGAAGCCTGGAAACACCATATATTTT.

This chain joins TRBV11-3 and TRBJ2-7; 10 nucleotides agree with TRBD1. J gave up 5 bases and V 6 bases, and 4 bases lay outside the gene matches. This CDR3 is 13 amino acids long. Germline CDR1 and CDR2: SGHNT and YENEEA. CDR3 in amino acids: CASRGTGVDEQYF. CDR3 sequence (DNA): TGTGCCAGCAGAGGGACAGGGGTCGACGAGCAGTACTTC.

This chain links TRBV7-2 with TRBJ2-7; 7 bases are a match to TRBD2. The trim removed 1 base at V and 0 bases at J, leaving 3 bases unmatched. This CDR3 is 15 amino acids long. CDR1 and CDR2 from the germline V gene are SGHTA and FQGNSA. The CDR3 sequence: CASSLGGTISYEQYF. CDR3 sequence (DNA): TGTGCCAGCAGCTTAGGCGGGACTATCTCCTACGAGCAGTACTTC.

The chain couples TRBV11-2 to TRBJ2-7; 8 bases are shared with TRBD2. The CDR3 sequence is 16 residues long. Trimming took 4 bases from V and 3 from J; bases not matched to a gene: 11. CDR1 SGHAT and CDR2 FQNNGV come from the germline V gene. The CDR3 region has the DNA TGTGCCAGCAGCTCCATACTGGGACTAGAGGGCTACGAGCAGTACTTC. This gives the protein CASSSILGLEGYEQYF.

J is TRBJ2-7 and V is TRBV5-5, with 9 bases identical to TRBD1. The germline V gene encodes CDR1 SGHKS and CDR2 YYEKEE (reference sequence). V shed 4 bases and J 3 bases; nucleotides not matched to a gene: 14. The CDR3 runs 17 residues. CDR3 in amino acids: CASSGTRTGALGYEQYF. CDR3 nucleotides: TGTGCCAGCAGCGGAACCCGGACAGGGGCGTTAGGCTACGAGCAGTACTTC.

The V call is TRBV7-2, the J call TRBJ2-7; 11 bases are a match to TRBD2. Losses at the gene ends were 5 bases for V and 6 bases for J; bases not matched to a gene: 6. Germline V gives CDR1 SGHTA, CDR2 FQGNSA. The CDR3 sequence is 14 residues long. CDR3 amino acids: CASSVSGRAREQYF. In nucleotides, the CDR3 is TGTGCCAGCAGCGTTAGCGGGAGGGCCCGCGAGCAGTACTTC.

The chain couples TRBV5-4 to TRBJ2-3; 11 nucleotides match TRBD2. Germline V gene sequence: CDR1 SGHNT, CDR2 YYREEE (reference sequence). CDR3 size: 16 residues. V trimming: 0 bases; J trimming: 4 bases; junction bases outside the gene matches: 4. In DNA form, the CDR3 reads TGTGCCAGCAGCTTGGAACTAGCGGGAGCGGCAGATACGCAGTATTTT. Translation gives CASSLELAGAADTQYF.

This rearrangement joins TRBV19 to TRBJ1-1, with TRBD1 matching 7 bases. CDR3 length: 13 residues. Germline V CDR1 and CDR2: LNHDA, SQIVND (reference sequence). After removal of 4 bases from V and 5 bases from J, the junction contained 4 bases not matched to a gene. The CDR3 sequence: CASSTTQGTEAFF. The CDR3 DNA reads TGTGCCAGTAGTACGACACAGGGGACTGAAGCTTTCTTT.

CDR3 sequence reads: CASSLRGSGNEQFF. In DNA form, the CDR3 reads TGTGCCAGCAGCTTGCGTGGCAGCGGCAATGAGCAGTTCTTC. The chain combines TRBV5-4 with TRBJ2-1; tentative D call: TRBD2 (5 bases). CDR1 is SGHNT, CDR2 YYREEE, per germline (reference sequence). The CDR3 sequence is 14 residues long. V lost 1 base to trimming and J lost 6 bases, with 11 bases between them.

The chain employs TRBV15 and TRBJ2-5; 14 nucleotides line up with TRBD2. The CDR3 is 18 residues long. Germline V gene lookup returns CDR1 LNHNV and CDR2 YYDKDF (reference sequence). J was trimmed by 0 bases and V by 4 bases; bases with no gene match: 7. This chain's CDR3 is CATSKGTSGSLYQETQYF. As DNA, the CDR3 is TGTGCCACCAGCAAGGGGACTAGCGGGAGCTTGTACCAAGAGACCCAGTACTTC. The full variable domain, rest sourced from reference TRBV15 and TRBJ2-5, is DAMVIQNPRYQVTQFGKPVTLSCSQTLNHNVMYWYQQKSSQAPKLLFHYYDKDFNNEADTPDNFQSRRPNTSFCFLDIRSPGLGDTAMYLCATSKGTSGSLYQETQYFGPGTRLLVL.

The chain couples TRBV19 to TRBJ2-7; D is undetermined. This CDR3 is 13 amino acids long. Trimming removed 0 bases at V and 2 bases at J, with 5 bases between. CDR1 and CDR2 from the germline V gene are LNHDA and SQIVND (reference sequence). CDR3 coding DNA: TGTGCCAGTAGTATAGACAACACCTACGAGCAGTACTTC. Translated: CASSIDNTYEQYF.

CDR3 DNA sequence: TGTGCCAGTAGTATAGGCGACCAGGGCTATCAGCCCCAGCATTTT. This gives the protein CASSIGDQGYQPQHF. J is TRBJ1-5 and V is TRBV19; TRBD1 might be the D (5 bases). This CDR3 is 15 amino acids long. Germline-derived CDR1 and CDR2 are LNHDA and SQIVND (reference sequence). Between the trimmed V and J ends, which lost 1 base and 5 bases, there was a span of 12 bases.

V and J are TRBV25-1 and TRBJ2-7, with 7 nucleotides matching TRBD1. V was clipped by 10 bases and J by 2 bases; unmatched bases: 5. Germline V CDR1 and CDR2: MGHDK, SYGVNS. The CDR3 length is 12 residues. In nucleotides, the CDR3 is TGTGCCACCCGGGACAGAGCCTACGAGCAGTACTTC. Translating it yields CATRDRAYEQYF.

V usage is TRBV13 and J usage is TRBJ2-5; 7 nucleotides line up with TRBD1. CDR1 is PRHDT and CDR2 is FYEKMQ in the germline V gene (reference sequence). The CDR3 sequence is 14 residues long. With V trimmed by 5 bases and J by 3 bases, 6 bases remained unmatched. CDR3: CASSQWTGEETQYF. The CDR3 DNA sequence: TGTGCCAGCAGCCAATGGACAGGTGAAGAGACCCAGTACTTC. Filled out from reference TRBV13 and TRBJ2-5, the complete variable domain reads AAGVIQSPRHLIKEKRETATLKCYPIPRHDTVYWYQQGPGQDPQFLISFYEKMQSDKGSIPDRFSAQQFSDYHSELNMSSLELGDSALYFCASSQWTGEETQYFGPGTRLLVL.

V gene TRBV15 combines with J gene TRBJ2-4; 9 bases are a match to TRBD1. Germline CDR1 is LNHNV and CDR2 is YYDKDF (reference sequence). This CDR3 spans 17 amino acids. V shed 2 bases and J 5 bases; nucleotides not matched to a gene: 10. CDR3 bases: TGTGCCACCAGCAGAAGACCGGGACAGGGTAACCAAAACATTCAGTACTTC. The encoded protein is CATSRRPGQGNQNIQYF. Complete variable domain (other parts from reference TRBV15 and TRBJ2-4): DAMVIQNPRYQVTQFGKPVTLSCSQTLNHNVMYWYQQKSSQAPKLLFHYYDKDFNNEADTPDNFQSRRPNTSFCFLDIRSPGLGDTAMYLCATSRRPGQGNQNIQYFGAGTRLSVL.

The rearrangement uses TRBV28 and TRBJ2-3, with unresolved D. The CDR3 contains 14 residues. V shed 3 bases and J shed 2 bases, with 9 bases lying between them. Germline CDR1 reads MDHEN; CDR2 reads SYDVKM. The CDR3 region is CASSFAVDTDTQYF. The CDR3 region has the DNA TGTGCCAGCAGTTTTGCAGTCGACACAGATACGCAGTATTTT.